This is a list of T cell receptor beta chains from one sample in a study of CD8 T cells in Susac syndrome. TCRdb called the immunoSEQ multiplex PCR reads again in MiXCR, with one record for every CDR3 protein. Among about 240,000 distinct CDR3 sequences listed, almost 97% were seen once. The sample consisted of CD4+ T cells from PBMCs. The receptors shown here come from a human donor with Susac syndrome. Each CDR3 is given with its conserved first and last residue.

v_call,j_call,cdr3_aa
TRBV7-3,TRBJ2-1,CASSRETSRIPFF
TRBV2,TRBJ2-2,CASSEGGTAQSTGELFF
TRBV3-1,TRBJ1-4,CASSQNGEDNEKLFF
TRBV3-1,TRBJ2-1,CASSPASGSTPQFF
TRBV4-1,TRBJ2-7,CASSRDRAYEQYF
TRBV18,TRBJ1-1,CASSRTGDTEAFF
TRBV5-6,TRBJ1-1,CASSRQGVEAFF
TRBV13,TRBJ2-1,CASSSSGRKANEQFF
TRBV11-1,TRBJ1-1,CASSLRSGTGSFF
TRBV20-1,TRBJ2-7,CSALPIGTYYEQYF
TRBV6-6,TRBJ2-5,CASSTGQARPETQYF
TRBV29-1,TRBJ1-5,CSVLSYNQPQHF
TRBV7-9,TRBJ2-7,CASAGTGYRVNSYEQYF
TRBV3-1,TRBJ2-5,CASSPISGEETQYF
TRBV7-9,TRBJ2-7,CASSSRTRGAYEQYF
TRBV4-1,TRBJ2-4,CASSRQQAPNIQYF
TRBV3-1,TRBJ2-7,CASSLDYENYEQYF
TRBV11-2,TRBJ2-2,CASSSETPDRGYTGELFF
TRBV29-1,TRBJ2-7,CSVGGTSNYEQYF
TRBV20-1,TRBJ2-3,CSARGERGTDTQYF
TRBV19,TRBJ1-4,CASKGTGNEKLFF
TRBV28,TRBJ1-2,CASSLAQGNYGYTF
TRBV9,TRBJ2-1,CASSVATVPNEQFF
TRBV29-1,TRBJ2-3,CSVEDLQGRATDTQYF
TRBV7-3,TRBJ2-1,CASSPRDQWGEQFF
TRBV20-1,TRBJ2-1,CSVRAERSYNEQFF
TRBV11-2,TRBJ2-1,CASSFVAHNSYNEQFF
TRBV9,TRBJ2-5,CASSVEPSGQETQYF
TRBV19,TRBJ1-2,CASSTGSHGYTF
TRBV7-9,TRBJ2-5,CASSRGAAVQETQYF
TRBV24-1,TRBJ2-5,CATLSQETQYF
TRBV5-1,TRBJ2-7,CASSYRQASYEQYF
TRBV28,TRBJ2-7,CASSDVSGGHEQYF
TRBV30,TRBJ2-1,CAWRIWGRGDNEQFF
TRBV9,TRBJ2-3,CASSTRLAGSDTQYF
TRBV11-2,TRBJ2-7,CASLTSSYEQYF
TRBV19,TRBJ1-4,CASSVGQSNEKLFF
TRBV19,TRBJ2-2,CASSIGTGELFF
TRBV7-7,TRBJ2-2,CAVGNTGELFF
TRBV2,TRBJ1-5,CASSEDYQPQHF
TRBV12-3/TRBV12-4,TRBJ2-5,CASGRLVAGASETQYF
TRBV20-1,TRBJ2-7,CSASEDSPSDEQYF
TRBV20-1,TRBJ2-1,CSARVFLAGGQFF
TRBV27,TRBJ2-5,CASRVASVGTQYF